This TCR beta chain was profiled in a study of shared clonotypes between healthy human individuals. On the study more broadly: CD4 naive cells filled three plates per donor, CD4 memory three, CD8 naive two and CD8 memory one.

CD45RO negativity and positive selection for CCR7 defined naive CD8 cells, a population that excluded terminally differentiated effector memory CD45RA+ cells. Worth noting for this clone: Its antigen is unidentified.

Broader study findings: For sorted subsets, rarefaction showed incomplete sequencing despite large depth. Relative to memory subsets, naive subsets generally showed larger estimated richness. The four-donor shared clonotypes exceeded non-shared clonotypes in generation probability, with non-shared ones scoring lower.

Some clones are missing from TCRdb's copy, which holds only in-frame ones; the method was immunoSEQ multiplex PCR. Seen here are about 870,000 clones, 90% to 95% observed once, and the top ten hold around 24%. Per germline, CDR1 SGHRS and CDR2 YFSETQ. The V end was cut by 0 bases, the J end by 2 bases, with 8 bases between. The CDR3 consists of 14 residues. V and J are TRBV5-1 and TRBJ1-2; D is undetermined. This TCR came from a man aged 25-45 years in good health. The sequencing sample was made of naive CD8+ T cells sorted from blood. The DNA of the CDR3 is TGCGCCAGCAGCTTGGACGGTTTAAACTATGGCTACACCTTC. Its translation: CASSLDGLNYGYTF.